The rows below give T cell receptor beta chains drawn from one sample of a study of PD-1 blockade in mismatch repair-deficient tumors. Profiling relied on immunoSEQ multiplex PCR, and the TCRdb table lists in-frame clones only, not all of them. The repertoire includes about 68,000 clones, approximately 78% of them detected once, and 4.5% to 7% sits in the top ten. The sample consisted of peripheral blood, taken 2 weeks after starting pembrolizumab. All receptors derive from an adult with mismatch repair-deficient cancer. CDR3s include the opening cysteine and the closing phenylalanine or tryptophan. D genes are given only for firm matches. Clone size appears in some rows only: once, few, many, or a class for an expanded clone.

clone_size	v_call	d_call	j_call	cdr3_aa	cdr3_nt
.	TRBV4-1	TRBD2	TRBJ2-7	CASSPRRGGYGHSYEQYF	TGCGCCAGCAGCCCCCGACGGGGGGGATACGGGCACTCCTACGAGCAGTACTTC
few	TRBV27	.	TRBJ1-1	CASSPGTRVTEAFF	TGTGCCAGCAGTCCCGGGACTAGGGTCACTGAAGCTTTCTTT
few	TRBV7-8	.	TRBJ1-5	CASSLKGAEPQHF	TGTGCCAGCAGCTTAAAGGGCGCGGAGCCCCAGCATTTT
.	TRBV30	TRBD1	TRBJ2-1	CAWIDRVRALSSYNEQFF	TGTGCCTGGATCGACAGGGTAAGGGCACTCAGCTCCTACAATGAGCAGTTCTTC
.	TRBV27	TRBD1	TRBJ1-2	CASRRQGALRDYTF	TGTGCCAGCAGGCGACAGGGGGCCCTTCGGGACTACACCTTC
.	TRBV19	.	TRBJ1-5	CASSIPIDLSGREPQHF	TGTGCCAGTAGTATTCCCATCGATCTATCAGGGAGGGAGCCCCAGCATTTT
once	TRBV7-9	.	TRBJ2-2	CASTQGGLWTGELFF	TGTGCCAGCACCCAGGGGGGGTTGTGGACCGGGGAGCTGTTTTTT
.	TRBV19	.	TRBJ1-5	CASSMNGNQPQHF	TGTGCCAGTAGTATGAACGGGAATCAGCCCCAGCATTTT
.	TRBV21-1	.	TRBJ2-2	CASSKGRREDGPGELFF	TGTGCCAGCAGCAAAGGGAGGCGGGAAGACGGGCCCGGGGAGCTGTTTTTT
.	TRBV6-1	.	TRBJ1-5	CASSEISNQPQHF	TGTGCCAGCAGTGAAATTAGCAATCAGCCCCAGCATTTT
.	TRBV5-1	.	TRBJ2-6	CASSLGFGGKSSGANVLTF	TGCGCCAGCAGCTTGGGGTTCGGCGGGAAAAGCTCTGGGGCCAACGTCCTGACTTTC
.	TRBV7-9	.	TRBJ2-2	CASSPPGVAGELFF	TGTGCCAGCAGCCCTCCGGGAGTAGCCGGGGAGCTGTTTTTT
few	TRBV11-2	TRBD1	TRBJ1-5	CASSLRTGDQPQHF	TGTGCCAGCAGCTTAAGGACAGGGGATCAGCCCCAGCATTTT
.	TRBV2	.	TRBJ1-1	CASSERLHTEAFF	TGTGCCAGCAGTGAACGTTTACATACTGAAGCTTTCTTT
.	TRBV11-3	.	TRBJ1-1	CASSRPGRTEAFF	TGTGCCAGCAGCCGCCCGGGACGGACTGAAGCTTTCTTT
.	TRBV9	.	TRBJ2-4	CASSVGSKGRAKNIQYF	TGTGCCAGCAGCGTTGGGTCGAAAGGGAGGGCCAAAAACATTCAGTACTTC
.	TRBV14	.	TRBJ2-1	CASTQWAGMTYNEQFF	TGTGCCAGCACCCAATGGGCGGGGATGACCTACAATGAGCAGTTCTTC
.	TRBV11-3	TRBD2	TRBJ2-7	CASSLASGVTYEQYF	TGTGCCAGCAGCTTAGCTAGCGGGGTTACCTACGAGCAGTACTTC
.	TRBV6-1	.	TRBJ1-2	CASSPRSGDYGYTF	TGTGCCAGCAGCCCCCGGTCAGGGGACTATGGCTACACCTTC
.	TRBV6-1	.	TRBJ2-6	CASEREAGANVLTF	TGTGCCAGCGAGAGGGAGGCTGGGGCCAACGTCCTGACTTTC
.	TRBV25-1	TRBD1	TRBJ2-3	CASSEYMGGTGGTDTQYF	TGTGCCAGCAGTGAATATATGGGGGGGACAGGGGGCACAGATACGCAGTATTTT
.	TRBV18	.	TRBJ2-1	CASSPPRRRSEDEQFF	TGTGCCAGCTCACCACCGAGGCGGCGGTCGGAGGATGAGCAGTTCTTC
.	TRBV29-1	TRBD1	TRBJ1-2	CSAKPGQGSGYTF	TGCAGCGCTAAACCGGGACAGGGATCTGGCTACACCTTC
.	TRBV2	.	TRBJ2-1	CASSGIRGVHMYEQFF	TGTGCCAGCAGTGGGATCAGGGGGGTCCATATGTATGAGCAGTTCTTC
.	TRBV19	TRBD1	TRBJ1-5	CASSMLGGYNQPQHF	TGTGCCAGTAGTATGCTAGGGGGCTACAATCAGCCCCAGCATTTT
.	TRBV5-8	.	TRBJ2-3	CASSLEGGNTDTQYF	TGTGCCAGCAGCTTGGAGGGGGGAAACACAGATACGCAGTATTTT
.	TRBV21-1	.	TRBJ2-7	CASSRGGQEPYEQYF	TGTGCCAGCAGTAGGGGGGGACAGGAACCCTACGAGCAGTACTTC
.	TRBV28	.	TRBJ2-1	CASSVLGLSGNNEQFF	TGTGCCAGCAGTGTCTTGGGGCTTAGCGGCAACAATGAGCAGTTCTTC
.	TRBV30	.	TRBJ1-2	CAWSAFYGYTF	TGTGCCTGGAGTGCTTTTTATGGCTACACCTTC